Listed below are T cell receptor beta chains from one sample, sequenced in a study of CD8+ T cells in alopecia areata. Using immunoSEQ multiplex PCR, the repertoire was profiled, and TCRdb retains in-frame clones only, with some absent. Counted here are about 180,000 clones, around 63% occurring once; the ten biggest clones make up about 1.7%. The sample consisted of CD4+ T cells sorted from blood, taken at week 0. The source is a human donor with alopecia areata. Each CDR3 is given with its conserved first and last residue. The order of the fields is CDR3 length, J gene, V gene, D gene, CDR3 protein. The D gene is left open where the match is weak.

14 | TRBJ2-3 | TRBV9 | . | CASSGVPDTDTQYF
15 | TRBJ1-2 | TRBV6-1 | TRBD1 | CASSEADRGPLGYTF
12 | TRBJ2-5 | TRBV2 | . | CASGQGVETQYF
11 | TRBJ2-7 | TRBV19 | . | CASSITYEQYF
15 | TRBJ1-2 | TRBV10-3 | TRBD1 | CAISESIRGDYGYTF
16 | TRBJ1-1 | TRBV2 | TRBD1 | CARRPSQTGALTEAFF
16 | TRBJ1-2 | TRBV6-5 | TRBD1 | CASSYSTGGRGYGYTF
16 | TRBJ2-3 | TRBV9 | TRBD2 | CASSPHSGGAGDTQYF
12 | TRBJ2-6 | TRBV27 | . | CASTTGANVLTF
14 | TRBJ2-5 | TRBV7-2 | . | CASSSLAARETQYF
16 | TRBJ2-2 | TRBV4-1 | TRBD1 | CASSLGDRGLRGELFF
13 | TRBJ1-5 | TRBV30 | . | CAWSAQLDQPQHF
18 | TRBJ2-6 | TRBV30 | . | CAWSVQGGFLLGANVLTF
15 | TRBJ1-5 | TRBV5-6 | TRBD1 | CASSFTGGGNQPQHF
11 | TRBJ2-5 | TRBV20-1 | . | CSARTGETQYF
16 | TRBJ2-7 | TRBV5-4 | TRBD2 | CASSLAVAGDSYEQYF
14 | TRBJ2-1 | TRBV5-6 | . | CASSPPGAWDEQFF
17 | TRBJ2-7 | TRBV7-3 | TRBD2 | CASSLTPRGSGGYEQYF
12 | TRBJ2-5 | TRBV29-1 | . | CSVGTPQETQYF
16 | TRBJ1-5 | TRBV2 | TRBD1 | CASSKETGDSNQPQHF
15 | TRBJ2-5 | TRBV5-1 | TRBD1 | CASSWDRGWRETQYF
12 | TRBJ1-1 | TRBV29-1 | . | CSGWIMNTEAFF
15 | TRBJ2-1 | TRBV7-9 | . | CASSGYTVGRDEQFF
16 | TRBJ2-2 | TRBV29-1 | . | CSVEDLRTKNTGELFF
16 | TRBJ1-1 | TRBV18 | . | CASSNERRNQNTEAFF
13 | TRBJ1-1 | TRBV30 | . | CAWSPNGGTEAFF
15 | TRBJ1-5 | TRBV19 | TRBD1 | CASNTPGQGNQPQHF
16 | TRBJ1-2 | TRBV4-3 | TRBD1 | CASSQDHAGGDYGYTF
13 | TRBJ1-2 | TRBV6-6 | TRBD1 | CASSTGGGGGYTF